This is a list of T cell receptor beta chains from one sample in a study of beta chain features in type 1 diabetes. The table came from immunoSEQ multiplex PCR; TCRdb's copy has only in-frame clones and leaves some out. The table lists some 240,000 clones, roughly a tenth of them singletons. Sequenced: central memory CD4+ T cells from blood. The receptors come from a man aged 18 to 30 in good health. Both conserved end residues are part of each CDR3. D genes are given only for firm matches. Clone size is given for some rows only: seen once, a few or many times, or a class if the clone is expanded.

J gene | D gene | clone size | V gene | CDR3 protein | CDR3 DNA
TRBJ2-2 | TRBD1 | few | TRBV4-3 | CASSQGGQKTGELFF | TGCGCCAGCAGCCAAGGGGGACAGAAGACCGGGGAGCTGTTTTTT
TRBJ2-7 | NA | NA | TRBV7-2 | CASSLGAEFYEQYF | TGTGCCAGCAGCTTAGGGGCAGAGTTCTACGAGCAGTACTTC
TRBJ1-4 | NA | few | TRBV30 | CAWKGQANEKLFF | TGTGCCTGGAAGGGGCAGGCTAATGAAAAACTGTTTTTT
TRBJ2-7 | TRBD2 | many | TRBV29-1 | CSGKLAGVEEQYF | TGCAGCGGAAAACTAGCGGGAGTTGAGGAGCAGTACTTC
TRBJ2-7 | NA | NA | TRBV5-6 | CASSLRRVYEQYF | TGTGCCAGCAGCTTGCGGAGGGTCTACGAGCAGTACTTC
TRBJ2-3 | TRBD2 | NA | TRBV25-1 | CASSLASGRMNTQYF | TGTGCCAGCAGTTTGGCTAGCGGGAGGATGAATACGCAGTATTTT
TRBJ2-2 | TRBD2 | NA | TRBV5-4 | CASSLVGGSGGAGELFF | TGTGCCAGCAGCTTGGTGGGCGGGAGCGGGGGTGCCGGGGAGCTGTTTTTT
TRBJ2-7 | TRBD1 | many | TRBV30 | CAWSVGQGSYEQYF | TGTGCCTGGAGTGTAGGACAGGGATCCTACGAGCAGTACTTC
TRBJ2-1 | NA | few | TRBV7-3 | CASSISGEQFF | TGTGCCAGCAGCATTAGTGGCGAGCAGTTCTTC
TRBJ2-7 | TRBD2 | NA | TRBV5-4 | CASSLALAGSGEQYF | TGTGCCAGCAGCTTGGCACTAGCGGGCTCGGGGGAGCAGTACTTC
TRBJ1-5 | NA | few | TRBV7-8 | CASRRGRTTSGNQPQHF | TGTGCCAGCCGGCGAGGTAGGACCACGAGCGGCAATCAGCCCCAGCATTTT
TRBJ2-5 | NA | NA | TRBV29-1 | CSVVLSGQTQYF | TGCAGCGTTGTATTGTCCGGGCAGACCCAGTACTTC
TRBJ2-3 | NA | few | TRBV5-4 | CASSQDRVFTDTQYF | TGCGCCAGCAGCCAAGATCGGGTTTTCACAGATACGCAGTATTTT
TRBJ2-3 | TRBD2 | NA | TRBV4-2 | CASSQGTSGSLSTDTQYF | TGTGCCAGCAGCCAGGGGACTAGCGGGAGCTTGAGCACAGATACGCAGTATTTT
TRBJ1-3 | NA | NA | TRBV30 | CAWRRGDSGNTIYF | TGTGCCTGGAGACGTGGGGACTCTGGAAACACCATATATTTT
TRBJ2-5 | NA | few | TRBV18 | CASSPLPPETQYF | TGTGCCAGCTCACCACTCCCCCCAGAGACCCAGTACTTC
TRBJ1-1 | NA | few | TRBV10-1 | CASSEGRANTEAFF | TGCGCCAGCAGTGAAGGCAGGGCGAACACTGAAGCTTTCTTT
TRBJ2-4 | TRBD2 | few | TRBV5-1 | CASSELAGVSGNIQYF | TGCGCCAGCAGCGAGCTAGCGGGAGTATCTGGGAACATTCAGTACTTC
TRBJ1-1 | NA | many | TRBV30 | CALRPRLLAAFF | TGTGCCTTAAGGCCCAGACTCCTTGCAGCTTTCTTT
TRBJ2-5 | TRBD2 | few | TRBV5-1 | CASSSRTSRSGETQYF | TGCGCCAGCAGCTCCAGGACTAGCCGATCGGGAGAGACCCAGTACTTC
TRBJ2-3 | NA | NA | TRBV5-1 | CASSQTDTQYF | TGCGCCAGCAGTCAGACAGATACGCAGTATTTT
TRBJ1-2 | NA | once | TRBV6-6 | CASSYGQSYGYTF | TGTGCCAGCAGCTACGGACAGTCCTATGGCTACACCTTC
TRBJ2-2 | NA | NA | TRBV15 | CATSRDRRVGELFF | TGTGCCACCAGCAGAGATAGGAGGGTCGGGGAGCTGTTTTTT
TRBJ1-1 | NA | few | TRBV5-4 | CASSQDSGRSEAFF | TGTGCCAGCAGCCAAGATAGCGGACGGAGTGAAGCTTTCTTT
TRBJ2-7 | NA | few | TRBV5-1 | CASSLRSGYSYEQYF | TGCGCCAGCAGCTTGCGTTCAGGGTACTCCTACGAGCAGTACTTC
TRBJ2-1 | NA | few | TRBV10-3 | CAISVRDGDNEQFF | TGTGCCATCAGTGTCCGGGACGGAGACAATGAGCAGTTCTTC
TRBJ2-4 | NA | NA | TRBV30 | CAWSSGNQGQNIQYF | TGTGCCTGGAGTTCGGGGAATCAGGGCCAAAACATTCAGTACTTC
TRBJ2-1 | NA | few | TRBV7-9 | CASSLYGNLYNEQFF | TGTGCCAGCAGCTTGTACGGGAATCTCTACAATGAGCAGTTCTTC
TRBJ2-3 | NA | few | TRBV20-1 | CSASEGDTQYF | TGCAGTGCTAGCGAGGGAGATACGCAGTATTTT
TRBJ2-5 | NA | few | TRBV25-1 | CASSEQGVATQYF | TGTGCCAGCAGTGAGCAGGGTGTCGCGACCCAGTACTTC
TRBJ1-2 | NA | NA | TRBV13 | CASSLRGYGYTF | TGTGCCAGCAGCCTCCGGGGCTATGGCTACACCTTC
TRBJ1-1 | NA | few | TRBV2 | CASSEGEGYTEAFF | TGTGCCAGCAGTGAAGGAGAGGGGTACACTGAAGCTTTCTTT
TRBJ2-5 | TRBD2 | NA | TRBV28 | CASTQPIAGGWETQYF | TGTGCCAGCACCCAACCCATAGCGGGAGGATGGGAGACCCAGTACTTC
TRBJ1-1 | NA | NA | TRBV6-1 | CASSEFRNTEAFF | TGTGCCAGCAGTGAGTTCCGGAACACTGAAGCTTTCTTT
TRBJ2-1 | NA | NA | TRBV20-1 | CSARPYNEQFF | TGCAGTGCTAGGCCTTACAATGAGCAGTTCTTC
TRBJ2-4 | NA | NA | TRBV5-6 | CASSLAAGSGAKNIQYF | TGTGCCAGCAGCTTGGCGGCAGGCAGCGGGGCCAAAAACATTCAGTACTTC
TRBJ2-7 | TRBD1 | few | TRBV15 | CATSSLRQGPYEQYF | TGTGCCACCAGCAGCCTGAGACAGGGCCCCTACGAGCAGTACTTC
TRBJ1-2 | NA | NA | TRBV5-1 | CASSGGGTGKDGYTF | TGCGCCAGCAGCGGGGGTGGTACAGGGAAAGATGGCTACACCTTC
TRBJ2-5 | NA | few | TRBV9 | CASSPGRGRETQYF | TGTGCCAGCAGCCCGGGACGAGGGAGGGAGACCCAGTACTTC
TRBJ1-2 | NA | few | TRBV29-1 | CSARPGTLGDDGYTF | TGCAGCGCCCGCCCGGGGACACTAGGCGATGATGGCTACACCTTC
TRBJ2-7 | NA | NA | TRBV30 | CAWRRGTSYEQYF | TGTGCCTGGAGGAGGGGAACCTCCTACGAGCAGTACTTC
TRBJ1-1 | NA | few | TRBV7-3 | CASSLNRNTEAFF | TGTGCCAGCAGCTTAAATAGGAACACTGAAGCTTTCTTT
TRBJ2-1 | TRBD2 | NA | TRBV5-1 | CASSLVASGSINEQFF | TGCGCCAGCAGCTTGGTCGCCAGCGGGAGTATCAATGAGCAGTTCTTC
TRBJ1-1 | NA | few | TRBV6-1 | CASSDTDSYKGSEAFF | TGTGCCAGCAGTGACACAGATTCTTATAAGGGGTCTGAAGCTTTCTTT
TRBJ2-1 | TRBD2 | few | TRBV6-5 | CASSYSSGISYNEQFF | TGTGCCAGCAGTTACTCAAGCGGGATCTCCTACAATGAGCAGTTCTTC
TRBJ2-1 | NA | NA | TRBV5-1 | CASRENGEQFF | TGCGCCAGCAGGGAAAACGGGGAGCAGTTCTTC
TRBJ2-5 | TRBD1 | few | TRBV30 | CAWGTGGKKRETQYF | TGTGCCTGGGGGACAGGGGGGAAGAAAAGGGAGACCCAGTACTTC
TRBJ2-5 | TRBD1 | NA | TRBV14 | CASSQGQTGTGKETQYF | TGTGCCAGCAGCCAAGGACAGACCGGGACAGGGAAAGAGACCCAGTACTTC
TRBJ1-2 | NA | NA | TRBV20-1 | CSARVEYGYTF | TGCAGTGCCAGAGTCGAGTATGGCTACACCTTC
TRBJ2-1 | NA | NA | TRBV6-1 | CASKTTGNNEQFF | TGTGCCAGCAAAACCACAGGGAACAATGAGCAGTTCTTC
TRBJ2-3 | NA | NA | TRBV19 | CASSISLVGNTDTQYF | TGTGCCAGTAGTATATCGCTGGTGGGAAACACAGATACGCAGTATTTT
TRBJ2-7 | NA | NA | TRBV7-2 | CASSFASYEQYF | TGTGCCAGCAGCTTCGCGTCCTACGAGCAGTACTTC
TRBJ2-7 | NA | few | TRBV27 | CSAGEGPSYEQYF | TGTTCCGCTGGTGAGGGGCCGTCCTACGAGCAGTACTTC
TRBJ2-1 | NA | NA | TRBV5-4 | CASSRRDRDYNEQFF | TGTGCCAGCAGCCGCAGGGACCGGGACTACAATGAGCAGTTCTTC
TRBJ2-3 | TRBD2 | NA | TRBV6-6 | CASSYSAGGADTQYF | TGTGCCAGCAGTTACTCAGCGGGAGGGGCAGATACGCAGTATTTT
TRBJ2-7 | TRBD1 | NA | TRBV30 | CAWGQGKYEQYF | TGTGCCTGGGGACAGGGGAAATACGAGCAGTACTTC
TRBJ2-7 | NA | NA | TRBV7-2 | CASSLGASYEQYF | TGTGCCAGCAGCTTAGGGGCCAGCTACGAGCAGTACTTC
TRBJ1-3 | NA | NA | TRBV30 | CAWRETGITGNTIYF | TGTGCCTGGAGAGAAACAGGGATCACTGGAAACACCATATATTTT
TRBJ1-2 | NA | NA | TRBV4-3 | CASSQAQGNNYGYTF | TGCGCCAGCAGCCAAGCCCAGGGGAATAACTATGGCTACACCTTC